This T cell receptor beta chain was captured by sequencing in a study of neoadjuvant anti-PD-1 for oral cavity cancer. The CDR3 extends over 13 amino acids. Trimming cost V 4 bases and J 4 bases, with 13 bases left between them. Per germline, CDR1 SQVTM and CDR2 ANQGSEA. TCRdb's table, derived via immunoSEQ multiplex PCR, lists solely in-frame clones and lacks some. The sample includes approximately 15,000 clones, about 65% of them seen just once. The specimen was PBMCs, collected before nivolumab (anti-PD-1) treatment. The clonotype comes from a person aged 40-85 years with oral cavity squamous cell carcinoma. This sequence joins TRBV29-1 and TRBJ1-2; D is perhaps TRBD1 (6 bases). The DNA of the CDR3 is TGCAGCGTTGGGGGGGGCGCAACCTATGGCTACACCTTC. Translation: CSVGGGATYGYTF.